These 8 T cell receptor beta chains originate from one sample sequenced in a study of blood T cell repertoires in COVID-19. Using immunoSEQ multiplex PCR, the repertoire was profiled, and TCRdb retains in-frame clones only, with some absent. The table records 250,000 or so clones, roughly 90% of them present only once. The sequenced sample consisted of peripheral blood. These receptors were taken from a woman in her sixties with acute or convalescent COVID-19.

This clone appeared once. In nucleotides, the CDR3 is TGTGCCACCAGCGAAGTGCGTCAGGGCACCTTAGGGACCCAGTACTTC. Protein sequence: CATSEVRQGTLGTQYF. The V and J genes are TRBV15 and TRBJ2-5; TRBD1 might be the D (5 bases). Germline CDR1 is LNHNV and CDR2 is YYDKDF (reference sequence). V shed 5 bases and J shed 7 bases, with 23 bases lying between them. The CDR3 extends over 16 amino acids.

This chain joins TRBV25-1 and TRBJ1-1; a weak D match, TRBD1 (6 bases). V lost 7 bases to trimming and J lost 11 bases, with 17 bases between them. This CDR3 is built from 12 residues. Looked up from germline, CDR1 is MGHDK and CDR2 is SYGVNS. As DNA, the CDR3 is TGTGCCAGCACCCCGACAGGCGGCTACGCTTTCTTT. Residues: CASTPTGGYAFF.

The chain carries TRBV7-3 and TRBJ2-3; TRBD2 matches at 10 bases. The germline CDR1 and CDR2 sequences are SGHTA and FQGTGA. CDR3 size: 15 residues. Trimming removed 2 bases from V and 3 bases from J; junction bases left unmatched: 2. The DNA for the CDR3 is TGTGCCAGCAGCTTAGAAGCGGGGGGGACAGATACGCAGTATTTT. This encodes CASSLEAGGTDTQYF. Supplemented by reference TRBV7-3 and TRBJ2-3, the full variable domain reads GAGVSQTPSNKVTEKGKYVELRCDPISGHTALYWYRQSLGQGPEFLIYFQGTGAADDSGLPNDRFFAVRPEGSVSTLKIQRTERGDSAVYLCASSLEAGGTDTQYFGPGTRLTVL.

The V gene is TRBV12-3 or TRBV12-4, the J gene TRBJ2-7; D is undetermined. Trimming removed 2 bases from V and 2 bases from J, with 7 bases in between. The CDR3 is 13 amino acids. The CDR3 reads CASSLSGTYEQYF. The CDR3 bases are TGTGCCAGCAGTTTATCAGGAACCTACGAGCAGTACTTC.

The V gene is TRBV7-9, the J gene TRBJ1-1; D is possibly TRBD1 (6 bases). This CDR3 has 13 residues. The V gene's germline CDR1 is SEHNR and CDR2 FQNEAQ (reference sequence). V was pared by 6 bases and J by 2 bases, with 10 bases between. The CDR3 sequence: CASRLQGNTEAFF. CDR3 DNA sequence: TGTGCCAGCAGGCTACAGGGCAACACTGAAGCTTTCTTT.

The CDR3 bases are TGTGCCAGCAGTTCTGTCTTGAACACTGAAGCTTTCTTT. Its translation: CASSSVLNTEAFF. The chain recombines TRBV6-5 with TRBJ1-1; D gene unclear. The germline V gene has CDR1 MNHEY and CDR2 SVGAGI. V lost 4 bases, J lost 0 bases, and 6 bases lay in between. This CDR3 has 13 residues.

The chain uses TRBV5-6 and TRBJ1-1, with a tentative D call TRBD1 (5 bases). Germline lookup yields CDR1 SGHDT and CDR2 YYEEEE. Trimming pared 1 base from V and 0 bases from J, leaving 13 bases between. This CDR3 has 16 amino acids. CDR3 residues: CASSLRAWGMNTEAFF. The CDR3 DNA is TGTGCCAGCAGCTTGAGGGCCTGGGGCATGAACACTGAAGCTTTCTTT.

The rearrangement joins TRBV7-7 to TRBJ2-5; 7 nucleotides align to TRBD2. J was trimmed by 1 base and V by 0 bases; bases with no gene match: 2. Germline lookup yields CDR1 SSHAT and CDR2 FNYEAQ (reference sequence). The CDR3 runs 15 residues. CDR3 DNA sequence: TGTGCCAGCAGCTTAGCCGGACTAGGCCAAGAGACCCAGTACTTC. Translated: CASSLAGLGQETQYF.